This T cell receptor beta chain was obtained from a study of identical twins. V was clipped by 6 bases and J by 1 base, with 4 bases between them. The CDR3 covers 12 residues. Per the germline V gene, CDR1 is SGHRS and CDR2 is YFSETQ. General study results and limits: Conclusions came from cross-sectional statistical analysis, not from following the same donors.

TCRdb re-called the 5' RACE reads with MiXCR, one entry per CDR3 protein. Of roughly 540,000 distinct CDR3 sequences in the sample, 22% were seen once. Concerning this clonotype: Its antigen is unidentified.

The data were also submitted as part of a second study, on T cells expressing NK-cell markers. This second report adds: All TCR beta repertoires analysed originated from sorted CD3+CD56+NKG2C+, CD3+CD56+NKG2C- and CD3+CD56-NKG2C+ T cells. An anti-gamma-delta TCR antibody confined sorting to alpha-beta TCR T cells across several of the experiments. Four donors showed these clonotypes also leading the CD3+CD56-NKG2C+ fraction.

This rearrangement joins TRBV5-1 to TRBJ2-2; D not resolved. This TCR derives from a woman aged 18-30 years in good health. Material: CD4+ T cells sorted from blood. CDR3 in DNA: TGCGCCAGCAAAGAGAACACCGGGGAGCTGTTTTTT. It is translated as CASKENTGELFF.